These 2 T cell receptor beta chains were all obtained from the same sample, sequenced in a study of blood T cell repertoires in COVID-19. Profiled with immunoSEQ multiplex PCR; TCRdb holds only in-frame clones, not every one. This table has around 100,000 clones, approximately 84% appearing once. The sequencing input was peripheral blood. The source is a human donor in a cohort sampled during active COVID-19.

This clone showed up just a few times. The gene calls are TRBV29-1 and TRBJ2-3; 9 positions agree with TRBD2. Trimming cost V 4 bases and J 3 bases; bases outside gene matches: 2. Germline CDR1 SQVTM, CDR2 ANQGSEA. The length of the CDR3 is 13 residues. CDR3 in amino acids: CSVGGRATDTQYF. Here the CDR3 DNA reads TGCAGCGTTGGCGGGAGGGCGACAGATACGCAGTATTTT.

The table lists this clone with a few counts. V and J are TRBV19 and TRBJ2-2; tentatively, D is TRBD2 (6 bases). Trimming took off 6 bases at V and 4 bases at J, with 21 bases between the two ends. Germline V gene sequence: CDR1 LNHDA, CDR2 SQIVND (reference sequence). The CDR3 extends over 17 amino acids. The CDR3 protein is CASRDHGLTTITGELFF. CDR3 nucleotides: TGTGCCAGTAGAGACCACGGACTAACCACAATCACCGGGGAGCTGTTTTTT.